The clone carrying this T cell receptor (beta chain) was recorded many times. Its antigen is currently unknown. The sample comes from a study of response to subunit inactivated influenza vaccine. Study-level findings and limits: That few new T cells are recruited by each seasonal influenza vaccination was the authors' suggestion.

TCRdb reanalysed the RT-PCR reads using MiXCR and keeps one entry per CDR3 protein. The data show more than 450,000 distinct CDR3 sequences, with roughly 12% seen just once and about 9.4% held by the top ten. Trimming at V came to 0 bases and at J to 3 bases, leaving 7 bases not matched to a gene. The germline gives CDR1 DFQATT, CDR2 SNEGSKA (reference sequence). The CDR3 is 15 residues long. Sequencing was performed on PBMCs from blood, taken on the day of vaccination. The chain has TRBV20-1 and TRBJ2-7; TRBD1 aligns across 8 bases. This clonotype was sampled from a man aged 45-65 years who received an inactivated influenza vaccine. The CDR3 DNA is TGCAGTGCTAGAGATTCCGGGACAGGCCGCTACGAGCAGTACTTC. Amino acids: CSARDSGTGRYEQYF.